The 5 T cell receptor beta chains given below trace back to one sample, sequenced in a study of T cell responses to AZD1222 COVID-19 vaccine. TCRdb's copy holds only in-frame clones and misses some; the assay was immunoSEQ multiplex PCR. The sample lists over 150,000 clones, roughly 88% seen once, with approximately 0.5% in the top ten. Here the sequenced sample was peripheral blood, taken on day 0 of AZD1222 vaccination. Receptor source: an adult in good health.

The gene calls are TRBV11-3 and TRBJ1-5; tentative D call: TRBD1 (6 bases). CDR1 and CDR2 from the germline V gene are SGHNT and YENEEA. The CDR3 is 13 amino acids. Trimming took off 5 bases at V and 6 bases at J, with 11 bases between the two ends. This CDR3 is CASSQDRTQPQHF. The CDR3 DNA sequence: TGTGCCAGCAGCCAAGACAGGACTCAGCCCCAGCATTTT.

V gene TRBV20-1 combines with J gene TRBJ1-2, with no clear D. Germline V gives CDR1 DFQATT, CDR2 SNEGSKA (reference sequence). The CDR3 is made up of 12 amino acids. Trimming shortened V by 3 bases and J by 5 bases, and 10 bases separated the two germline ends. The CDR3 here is CSASKVNYGYTF. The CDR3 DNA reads TGCAGTGCTAGTAAAGTAAATTATGGCTACACCTTC.

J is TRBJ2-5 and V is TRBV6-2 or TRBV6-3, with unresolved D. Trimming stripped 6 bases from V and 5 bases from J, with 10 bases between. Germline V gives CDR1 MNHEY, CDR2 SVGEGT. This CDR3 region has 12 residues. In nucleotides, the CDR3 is TGTGCCAGCAGCAATACCCCCGAGACCCAGTACTTC. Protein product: CASSNTPETQYF.

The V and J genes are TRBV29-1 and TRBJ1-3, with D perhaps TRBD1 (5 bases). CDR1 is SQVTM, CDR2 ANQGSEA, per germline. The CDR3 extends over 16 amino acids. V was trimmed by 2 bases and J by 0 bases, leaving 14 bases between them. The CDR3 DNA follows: TGCAGCGTTGAATGGGCTCGCGGGGGCTCTGGAAACACCATATATTTT. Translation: CSVEWARGGSGNTIYF.

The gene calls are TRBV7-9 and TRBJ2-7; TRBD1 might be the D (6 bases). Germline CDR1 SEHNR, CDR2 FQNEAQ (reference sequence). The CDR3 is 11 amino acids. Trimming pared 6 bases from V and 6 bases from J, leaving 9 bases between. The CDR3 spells CASSSGVEQYF. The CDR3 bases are TGTGCCAGCAGTTCAGGGGTCGAGCAGTACTTC.